The 7 T cell receptor beta chains presented below share a single source sample, sequenced in a study of T cell responses to AZD1222 COVID-19 vaccine (dated by TCRdb to the early 2020s). What this sample's time point label stands for: about 28 days (+/-7) after the second vaccine dose. Receptor amplification or capture employed the immunoSEQ multiplex PCR assay. TCRdb mirrors the immuneACCESS table, restricted to in-frame sequences. Some clones are absent from its copies; in checked studies, under half trace to an unresolved V gene, and the reason for the others is unknown. For this sample the table gives 15,000 to 20,000 clones, of which just under 90% were detected only once. The biggest ten clones account for about 9.5% of the sample. The source was peripheral blood, collected 28 days after the second AZD1222 dose. The receptors come from an adult who received the AZD1222 COVID-19 vaccine.

The chain links TRBV5-4 to TRBJ2-1, with 7 bases that match TRBD1. Germline V gene sequence: CDR1 SGHNT, CDR2 YYREEE (reference sequence). CDR3 length: 15 residues. With V trimmed by 4 bases and J by 6 bases, 10 bases remained unmatched. CDR3 loop: CASSPPGQPPNEQFF. CDR3 nucleotides: TGTGCCAGCAGCCCGCCGGGACAGCCCCCCAATGAGCAGTTCTTC.

The chain's CDR3 is CASSQQVWGPGTDTQYF. CDR3 sequence (DNA): TGTGCCAGCAGCCAACAGGTTTGGGGACCGGGCACAGATACGCAGTATTTT. The chain employs TRBV3-1 (or the pseudogene TRBV3-2) and TRBJ2-3; D tentatively fits TRBD1 or TRBD2 (5 bases each). Trimming shortened V by 2 bases and J by 1 base, and 16 bases separated the two germline ends. Germline loops: CDR1 LGHDT, CDR2 YNNKEL (reference sequence). This CDR3 region has 17 residues.

This clone was counted a single time. The chain joins TRBV19 to TRBJ2-2; TRBD2 matches at 11 bases. The CDR3 loop spans 15 amino acids. Looked up from germline, CDR1 is LNHDA and CDR2 is SQIVND (reference sequence). V trimming: 3 bases; J trimming: 6 bases; junction bases outside the gene matches: 3. The CDR3 bases are TGTGCCAGTAGTATCATAGCGGGGGGGCCCGGGGAGCTGTTTTTT. Translated, it gives CASSIIAGGPGELFF.

V is TRBV19 and J is TRBJ1-1; no definite D call. Germline CDR1 and CDR2: LNHDA and SQIVND (reference sequence). The CDR3 sequence is 13 residues long. V dropped 5 bases and J dropped 0 bases, with 7 bases sitting between them. The CDR3 DNA is TGTGCCAGTAGTTCCCAGTTGAACACTGAAGCTTTCTTT. This encodes CASSSQLNTEAFF.

The rearrangement links TRBV6-5 to TRBJ2-5; D is possibly TRBD2 (5 bases). This CDR3 is 15 amino acids long. Germline-derived CDR1 and CDR2 are MNHEY and SVGAGI. V was pared by 0 bases and J by 5 bases, with 13 bases between. CDR3 nucleotide sequence: TGTGCCAGCAGTTACTCCGCAGTCGGGGTTGAGACCCAGTACTTC. Translating it yields CASSYSAVGVETQYF.

The V call is TRBV10-3, the J call TRBJ2-3; a weak D match, TRBD2 (6 bases). Germline CDR1 and CDR2: ENHRY and SYGVKD. There are 16 residues in the CDR3. V shed 0 bases and J shed 1 base, with 11 bases lying between them. The CDR3 sequence: CAISESIASGTDTQYF. The CDR3 region has the DNA TGTGCCATCAGTGAGTCCATAGCTAGCGGCACAGATACGCAGTATTTT.

The chain couples TRBV28 to TRBJ1-2, with D tentatively TRBD1 (6 bases). The CDR3 extends over 14 amino acids. Per germline, CDR1 MDHEN and CDR2 SYDVKM. V lost 1 base, J lost 4 bases, and 10 bases lay in between. The CDR3 bases are TGTGCCAGCAGTTTATTGGGGGCAGCCTATGGCTACACCTTC. It yields the protein CASSLLGAAYGYTF.